This is a list of T cell receptor beta chains from one sample in a study of shared T cell receptors in the human thymus. Sequenced by immunoSEQ multiplex PCR; TCRdb stores in-frame clones only, minus some. The table has hundreds of thousands of clones, approximately 87% seen once; the top ten hold about 0.01%. These data are also associated with another study on human thymus T cells.

Material for sequencing was thymocytes. These receptors all stem from a boy less than two years old with a congenital heart defect. The CDR3 runs from the conserved cysteine through the conserved F or W. The D gene is left open where the match is weak. Expanded clones get a size class; other rows say once, few or many, or leave the size out.

>TRBV7-6|few|-|TRBJ1-2
TGTGCCAGCAGCCCCGGGGTTAATGGCTACACCTTC
CASSPGVNGYTF
>TRBV27|-|-|TRBJ2-2
TGTGCCAGCAGTTTCAATAGCACCGGGGAGCTGTTTTTT
CASSFNSTGELFF
>TRBV6-4|-|TRBD2|TRBJ2-1
TGTGCCAGCAGGAGACTAGCGCACAATGAGCAGTTCTTC
CASRRLAHNEQFF
>TRBV27|once|-|TRBJ1-3
TGTGCCAGCAGTTTAAGGGGGGAGGGTGGAAACACCATATATTTT
CASSLRGEGGNTIYF
>TRBV7-9|-|TRBD1|TRBJ2-7
TGTGCCAGCAGCCAAGCAACGGGACAGGGAACCTACGAGCAGTACTTC
CASSQATGQGTYEQYF
>TRBV7-9|-|TRBD1|TRBJ1-1
TGTGCCAGCAGCTTATGGGTATCTAGGGGGCCACCGGACACTGAAGCTTTCTTT
CASSLWVSRGPPDTEAFF
>TRBV20-1|-|-|TRBJ2-1
TGCAGTGCTGCCCCGGGGTTCTTC
CSAAPGFF
>TRBV6-1|-|TRBD2|TRBJ2-2
TGTGCCAGCAGTCCAAGCGGGAGCACCGGGGAGCTGTTTTTT
CASSPSGSTGELFF
>TRBV27|-|-|TRBJ2-4
TGTGCCAGCAGAGGTGGGGGGACGGGGGCCAAAAACATTCAGTACTTC
CASRGGGTGAKNIQYF
>TRBV4-1|once|TRBD1|TRBJ1-3
TGCGCCAGCAGCCCGACGGGACAGGGGGAGGTTAACTCTGGAAACACCATATATTTT
CASSPTGQGEVNSGNTIYF
>TRBV14|-|TRBD2|TRBJ2-5
TGTGCCAGCAGCCATGTCCTAGCGGGAGTGGAGCCCCAGTACTTC
CASSHVLAGVEPQYF
>TRBV19|-|TRBD1|TRBJ2-1
TGTGCCAGTAGTTATAGGTCAGGGGGCTCCTACAATGAGCAGTTCTTC
CASSYRSGGSYNEQFF
>TRBV29-1|few|-|TRBJ1-1
TGCAGCGCTAACAGGACTGAAGCTTTCTTT
CSANRTEAFF
>TRBV4-1|-|TRBD2|TRBJ2-5
TGCGCCAGCAGCCAAATTAACCGACTAGCGGGAGAGACCCAGTACTTC
CASSQINRLAGETQYF
>TRBV2|-|TRBD2|TRBJ2-5
TGTGCCAGCAGTACCCCTAGCGGGCCTAGTCAAGAGACCCAGTACTTC
CASSTPSGPSQETQYF
>TRBV19|few|TRBD2|TRBJ2-1
TGTGCCAGTAGTACCCCGGGACTAGCGGAGCAGTTCTTC
CASSTPGLAEQFF
>TRBV6-5|once|-|TRBJ1-2
TGTGCCAGCAGTTACTCCACCAGGGGACGCGGCTACACCTTC
CASSYSTRGRGYTF
>TRBV2|-|TRBD2|TRBJ2-1
TGTGCCAGCAGTGATTCGGAGCCAGGACTAGCGGGAGGGCTTATCAATGAGCAGTTCTTC
CASSDSEPGLAGGLINEQFF
>TRBV30|-|-|TRBJ1-4
TGTGCCTGGAGTTCCCGGGGGGGCACTAATGAAAAACTGTTTTTT
CAWSSRGGTNEKLFF
>TRBV4-2|-|-|TRBJ2-5
TGTGCCAGCAGCCAAGGGCCAGGGGACATACTCGAGAAGACCCAGTACTTC
CASSQGPGDILEKTQYF
>TRBV19|-|-|TRBJ1-2
TGTGCCAGTAGTATAGTCTTTGGGCAGCACAACTATGGCTACACCTTC
CASSIVFGQHNYGYTF
>TRBV30|-|-|TRBJ1-2
TGTGCCTGGAGTGAACCCAACAGGGTTGGCGGCTACACCTTC
CAWSEPNRVGGYTF
>TRBV5-5|-|TRBD1|TRBJ2-7
TGTGCCAGCAGCCTAAGGGACAGAGTCTACGAGCAGTACTTC
CASSLRDRVYEQYF
>TRBV13|-|TRBD1|TRBJ2-7
TGTGCCAGCAGCTTAGAAGGGGACAGGGAGTTGGAGCAGTACTTC
CASSLEGDRELEQYF